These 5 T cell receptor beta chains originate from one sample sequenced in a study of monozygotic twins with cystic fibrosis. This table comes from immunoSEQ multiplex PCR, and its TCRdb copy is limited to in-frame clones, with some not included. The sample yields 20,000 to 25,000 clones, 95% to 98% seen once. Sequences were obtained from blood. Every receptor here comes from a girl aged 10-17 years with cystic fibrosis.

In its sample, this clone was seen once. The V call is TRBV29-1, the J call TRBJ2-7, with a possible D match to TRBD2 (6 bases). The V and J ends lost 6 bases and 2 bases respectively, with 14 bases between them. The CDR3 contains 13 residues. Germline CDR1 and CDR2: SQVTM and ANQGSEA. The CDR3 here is CSVGGRHTYEQYF. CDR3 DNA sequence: TGCAGCGTGGGGGGACGGCATACCTACGAGCAGTACTTC.

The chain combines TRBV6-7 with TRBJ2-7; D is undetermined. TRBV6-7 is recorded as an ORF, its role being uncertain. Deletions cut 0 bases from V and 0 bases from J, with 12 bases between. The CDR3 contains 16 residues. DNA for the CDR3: TGTGCCAGCAGTTACTCGAAGGCTGAGAGCTCCTACGAGCAGTACGTC. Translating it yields CASSYSKAESSYEQYV.

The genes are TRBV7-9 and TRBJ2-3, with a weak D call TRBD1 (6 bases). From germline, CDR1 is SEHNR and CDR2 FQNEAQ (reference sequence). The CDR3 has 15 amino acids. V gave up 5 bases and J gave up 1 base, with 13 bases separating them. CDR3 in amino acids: CASSQSNRGTDTQYF. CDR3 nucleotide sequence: TGTGCCAGCAGCCAATCCAACAGGGGCACAGATACGCAGTATTTT.

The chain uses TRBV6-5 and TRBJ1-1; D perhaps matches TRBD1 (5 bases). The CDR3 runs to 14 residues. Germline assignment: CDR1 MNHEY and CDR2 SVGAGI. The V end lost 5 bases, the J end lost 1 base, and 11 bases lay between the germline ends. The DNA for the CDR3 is TGTGCCAGCAGTCCGGGACGGCCGAACACTGAAGCTTTCTTT. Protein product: CASSPGRPNTEAFF.

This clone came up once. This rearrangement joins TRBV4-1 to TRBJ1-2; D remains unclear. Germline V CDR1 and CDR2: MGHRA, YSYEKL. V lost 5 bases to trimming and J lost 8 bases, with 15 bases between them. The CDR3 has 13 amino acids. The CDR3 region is CASSRLGVGGYTF. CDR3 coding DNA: TGCGCCAGCAGCAGACTCGGGGTCGGAGGCTACACCTTC.